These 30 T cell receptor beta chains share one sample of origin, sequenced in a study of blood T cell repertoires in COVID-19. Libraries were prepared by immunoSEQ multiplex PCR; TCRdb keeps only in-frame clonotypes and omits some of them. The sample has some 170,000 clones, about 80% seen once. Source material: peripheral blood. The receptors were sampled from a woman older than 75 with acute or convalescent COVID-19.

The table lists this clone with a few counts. CDR3 loop: CASSYLSGRARELFF. The CDR3 bases are TGTGCCAGCAGTTATCTAAGCGGGAGGGCCCGGGAGCTGTTTTTT. V is TRBV28 and J is TRBJ2-2; 10 bases agree with TRBD2. Germline V gives CDR1 MDHEN, CDR2 SYDVKM. The CDR3 spans 15 residues. The ends lost 4 bases at V and 9 bases at J; junction bases unmatched: 8. The full variable domain, with the rest looked up from reference TRBV28 and TRBJ2-2, is DVKVTQSSRYLVKRTGEKVFLECVQDMDHENMFWYRQDPGLGLRLIYFSYDVKMKEKGDIPEGYSVSREKKERFSLILESASTNQTSMYLCASSYLSGRARELFFGEGSRLTVL.

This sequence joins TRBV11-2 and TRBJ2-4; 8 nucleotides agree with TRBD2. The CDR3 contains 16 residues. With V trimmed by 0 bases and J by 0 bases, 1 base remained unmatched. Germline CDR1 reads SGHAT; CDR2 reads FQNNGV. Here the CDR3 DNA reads TGTGCCAGCAGCTTAGAACTAGCGGTAGCCAAAAACATTCAGTACTTC. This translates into CASSLELAVAKNIQYF.

CDR3 in amino acids: CASSPFGTDTQYF. The CDR3 nucleotides read TGTGCCAGCAGCCCCTTCGGCACAGATACGCAGTATTTT. The chain carries TRBV9 and TRBJ2-3, with D unresolved. The V end lost 4 bases, the J end lost 1 base, and 7 bases lay between the germline ends. Germline CDR1 is SGDLS and CDR2 is YYNGEE. The CDR3 contains 13 residues.

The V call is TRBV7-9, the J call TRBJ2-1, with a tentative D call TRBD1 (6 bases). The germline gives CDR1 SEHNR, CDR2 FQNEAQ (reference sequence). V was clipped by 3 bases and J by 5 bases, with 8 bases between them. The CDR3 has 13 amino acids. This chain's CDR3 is CASSFAGDNEQFF. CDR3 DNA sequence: TGTGCCAGCAGCTTTGCAGGGGACAATGAGCAGTTCTTC.

CDR3 nucleotides: TGCGCCAGCAGCTTGGCCACAAGGAACACTGAAGCTTTCTTT. Translating gives CASSLATRNTEAFF. The genes are TRBV5-1 and TRBJ1-1; no reliable D call. Deletions cut 0 bases from V and 1 base from J, with 7 bases between. Germline CDR1 and CDR2: SGHRS and YFSETQ. The CDR3 spans 14 residues.

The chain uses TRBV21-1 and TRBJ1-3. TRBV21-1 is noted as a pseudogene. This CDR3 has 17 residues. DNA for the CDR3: TGTGCCAGCAGCAAATCTTTCCGGGAGATCTCTGGAAACACCATATATTTT. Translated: CASSKSFREISGNTIYF.

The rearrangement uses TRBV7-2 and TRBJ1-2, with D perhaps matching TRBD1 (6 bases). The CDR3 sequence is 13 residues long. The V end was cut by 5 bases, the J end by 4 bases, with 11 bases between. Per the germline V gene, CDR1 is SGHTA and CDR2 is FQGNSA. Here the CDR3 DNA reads TGTGCCAGCAGCCCCGACAGGTTCTATGGCTACACCTTC. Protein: CASSPDRFYGYTF.

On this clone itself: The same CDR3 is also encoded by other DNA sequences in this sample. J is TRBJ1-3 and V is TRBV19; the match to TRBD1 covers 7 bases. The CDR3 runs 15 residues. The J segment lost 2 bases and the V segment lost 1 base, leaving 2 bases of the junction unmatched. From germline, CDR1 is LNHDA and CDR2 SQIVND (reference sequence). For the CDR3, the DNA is TGTGCCAGTAGTATAGGCGGGACAGCTGGAAACACCATATATTTT. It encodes CASSIGGTAGNTIYF.

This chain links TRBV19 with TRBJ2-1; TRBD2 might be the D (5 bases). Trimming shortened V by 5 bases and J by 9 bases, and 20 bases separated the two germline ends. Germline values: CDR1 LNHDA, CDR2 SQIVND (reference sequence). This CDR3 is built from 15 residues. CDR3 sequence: CASSQVGSVEGEQFF. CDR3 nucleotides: TGTGCCAGTAGTCAGGTGGGGAGTGTTGAGGGTGAGCAGTTCTTC.

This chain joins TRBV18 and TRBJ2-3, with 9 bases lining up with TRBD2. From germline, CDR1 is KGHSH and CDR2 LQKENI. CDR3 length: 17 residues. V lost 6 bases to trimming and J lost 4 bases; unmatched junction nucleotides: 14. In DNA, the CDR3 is TGTGCCAGCTCGTCTACAATAGCGGGAGCTGCGGCAGATACGCAGTATTTT. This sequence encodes CASSSTIAGAAADTQYF.

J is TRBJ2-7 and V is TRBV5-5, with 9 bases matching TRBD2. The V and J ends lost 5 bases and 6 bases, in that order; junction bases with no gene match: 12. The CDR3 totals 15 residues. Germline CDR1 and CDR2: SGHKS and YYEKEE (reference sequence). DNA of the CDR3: TGTGCCAGCAGTCTTACCTCTAGCGGGACAGTCGAGCAGTACTTC. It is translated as CASSLTSSGTVEQYF. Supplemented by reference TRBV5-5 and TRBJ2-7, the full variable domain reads DAGVTQSPTHLIKTRGQQVTLRCSPISGHKSVSWYQQVLGQGPQFIFQYYEKEERGRGNFPDRFSARQFPNYSSELNVNALLLGDSALYLCASSLTSSGTVEQYFGPGTRLTVT.

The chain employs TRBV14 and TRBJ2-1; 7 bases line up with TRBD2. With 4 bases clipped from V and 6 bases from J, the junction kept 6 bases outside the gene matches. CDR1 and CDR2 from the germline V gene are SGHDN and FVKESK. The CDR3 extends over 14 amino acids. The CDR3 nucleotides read TGTGCCAGCAGCCTCCTAGCGGACCTCAATGAGCAGTTCTTC. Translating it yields CASSLLADLNEQFF. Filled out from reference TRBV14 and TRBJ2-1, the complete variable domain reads EAGVTQFPSHSVIEKGQTVTLRCDPISGHDNLYWYRRVMGKEIKFLLHFVKESKQDESGMPNNRFLAERTGGTYSTLKVQPAELEDSGVYFCASSLLADLNEQFFGPGTRLTVL.

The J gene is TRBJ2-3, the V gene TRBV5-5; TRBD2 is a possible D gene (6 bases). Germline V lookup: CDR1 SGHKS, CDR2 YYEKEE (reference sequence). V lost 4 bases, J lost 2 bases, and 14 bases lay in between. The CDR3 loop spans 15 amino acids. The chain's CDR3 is CASSRSGGITDTQYF. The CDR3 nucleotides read TGTGCCAGCAGCAGATCCGGGGGTATCACAGATACGCAGTATTTT.

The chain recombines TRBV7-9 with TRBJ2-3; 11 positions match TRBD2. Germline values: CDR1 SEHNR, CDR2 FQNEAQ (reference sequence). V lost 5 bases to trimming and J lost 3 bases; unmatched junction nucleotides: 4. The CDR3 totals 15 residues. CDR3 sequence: CASSRPSGGTDTQYF. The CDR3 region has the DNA TGTGCCAGCAGCCGACCTAGCGGGGGGACAGATACGCAGTATTTT.

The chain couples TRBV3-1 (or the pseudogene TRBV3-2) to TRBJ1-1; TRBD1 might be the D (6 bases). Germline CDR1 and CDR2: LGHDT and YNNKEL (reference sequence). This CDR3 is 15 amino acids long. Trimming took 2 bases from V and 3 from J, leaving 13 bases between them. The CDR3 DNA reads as TGTGCCAGCAGCCAATGGGGGCGGTTTTACACTGAAGCTTTCTTT. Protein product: CASSQWGRFYTEAFF.

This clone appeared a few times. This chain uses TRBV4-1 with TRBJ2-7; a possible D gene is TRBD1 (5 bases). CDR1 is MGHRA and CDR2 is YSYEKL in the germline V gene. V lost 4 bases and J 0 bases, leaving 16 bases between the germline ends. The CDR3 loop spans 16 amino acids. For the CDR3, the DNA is TGCGCCAGCAGCCCCCGGCCAGGGAAGGGCTCCTACGAGCAGTACTTC. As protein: CASSPRPGKGSYEQYF.

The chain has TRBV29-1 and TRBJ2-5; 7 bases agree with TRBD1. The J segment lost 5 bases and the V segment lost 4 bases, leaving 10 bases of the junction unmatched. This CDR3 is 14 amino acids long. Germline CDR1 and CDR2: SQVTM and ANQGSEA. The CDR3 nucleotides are TGCAGCGTTGCCATAACAGGGGTAGTGGAGACCCAGTACTTC. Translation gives CSVAITGVVETQYF.

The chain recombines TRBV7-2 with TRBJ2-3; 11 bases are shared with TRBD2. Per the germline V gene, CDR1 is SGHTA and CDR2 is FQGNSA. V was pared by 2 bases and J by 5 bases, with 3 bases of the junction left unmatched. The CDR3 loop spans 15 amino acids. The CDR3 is CASSLSLAGGDTQYF. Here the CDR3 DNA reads TGTGCCAGCAGCTTATCTCTAGCGGGGGGAGATACGCAGTATTTT.

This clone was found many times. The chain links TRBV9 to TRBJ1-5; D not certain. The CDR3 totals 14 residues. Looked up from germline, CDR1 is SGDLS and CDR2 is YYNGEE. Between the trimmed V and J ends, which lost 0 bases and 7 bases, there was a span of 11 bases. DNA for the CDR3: TGTGCCAGCAGCGTAGATGGGTCGGGGCAGCCCCAGCATTTT. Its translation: CASSVDGSGQPQHF.

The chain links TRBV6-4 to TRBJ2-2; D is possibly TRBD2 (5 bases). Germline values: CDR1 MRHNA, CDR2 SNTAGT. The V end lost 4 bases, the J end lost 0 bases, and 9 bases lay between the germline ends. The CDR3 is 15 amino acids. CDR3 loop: CASSVETTNTGELFF. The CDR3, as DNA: TGTGCCAGCAGTGTAGAGACTACGAACACCGGGGAGCTGTTTTTT.

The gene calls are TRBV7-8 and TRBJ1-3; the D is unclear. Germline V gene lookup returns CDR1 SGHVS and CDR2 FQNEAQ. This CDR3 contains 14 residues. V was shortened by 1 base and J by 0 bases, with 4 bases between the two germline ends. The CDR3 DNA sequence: TGTGCCAGCAGCTTAGAGCTCTCTGGAAACACCATATATTTT. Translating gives CASSLELSGNTIYF.

The chain's CDR3 is CASSPSTGANYGYTF. Written as DNA, the CDR3 is TGTGCCAGCTCACCCTCGACAGGGGCTAACTATGGCTACACCTTC. The V and J genes are TRBV18 and TRBJ1-2; TRBD1 agrees at 8 bases. The CDR3 covers 15 residues. Germline lookup yields CDR1 KGHSH and CDR2 LQKENI. J was trimmed by 0 bases and V by 3 bases; bases with no gene match: 3.

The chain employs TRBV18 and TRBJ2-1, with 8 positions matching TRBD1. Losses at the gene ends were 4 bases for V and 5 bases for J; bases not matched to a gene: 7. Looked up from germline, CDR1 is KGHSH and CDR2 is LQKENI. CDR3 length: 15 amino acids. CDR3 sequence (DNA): TGTGCCAGCTCACGCGGACAGGGCAGTGACAATGAGCAGTTCTTC. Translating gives CASSRGQGSDNEQFF.

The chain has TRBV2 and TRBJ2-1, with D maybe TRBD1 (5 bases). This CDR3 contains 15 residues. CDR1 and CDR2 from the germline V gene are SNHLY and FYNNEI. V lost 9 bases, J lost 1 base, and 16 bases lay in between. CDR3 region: CASSQGVQSYNEQFF. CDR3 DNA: TGTGCCAGTTCTCAAGGGGTACAGTCCTACAATGAGCAGTTCTTC.

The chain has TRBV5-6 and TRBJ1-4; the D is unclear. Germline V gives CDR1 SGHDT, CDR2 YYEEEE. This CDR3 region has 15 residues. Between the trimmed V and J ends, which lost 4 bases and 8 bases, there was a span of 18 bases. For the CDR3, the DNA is TGTGCCAGCAGCGTGGTGGCGGGAGTGGAGGAAAAACTGTTTTTT. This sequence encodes CASSVVAGVEEKLFF.

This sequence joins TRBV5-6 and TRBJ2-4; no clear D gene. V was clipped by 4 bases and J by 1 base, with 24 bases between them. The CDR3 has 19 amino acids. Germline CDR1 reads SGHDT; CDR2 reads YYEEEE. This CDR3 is CASSPLLGPAPRAKNIQYF. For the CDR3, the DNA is TGTGCCAGCAGCCCCCTGCTGGGTCCAGCGCCGAGGGCCAAAAACATTCAGTACTTC.

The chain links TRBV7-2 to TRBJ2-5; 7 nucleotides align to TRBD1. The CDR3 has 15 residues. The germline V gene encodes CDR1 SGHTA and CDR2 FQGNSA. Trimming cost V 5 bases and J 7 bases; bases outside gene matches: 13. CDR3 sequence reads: CASSGTGQIVGTQYF. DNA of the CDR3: TGTGCCAGCAGCGGGACGGGACAGATAGTGGGGACCCAGTACTTC.

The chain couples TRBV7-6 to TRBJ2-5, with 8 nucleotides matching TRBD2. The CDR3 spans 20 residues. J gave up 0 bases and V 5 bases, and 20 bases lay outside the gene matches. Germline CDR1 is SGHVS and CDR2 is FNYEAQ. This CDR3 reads CASSPRRPSGTRGYQETQYF. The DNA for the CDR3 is TGTGCCAGCAGCCCGCGTAGACCATCCGGGACTAGGGGCTACCAAGAGACCCAGTACTTC.

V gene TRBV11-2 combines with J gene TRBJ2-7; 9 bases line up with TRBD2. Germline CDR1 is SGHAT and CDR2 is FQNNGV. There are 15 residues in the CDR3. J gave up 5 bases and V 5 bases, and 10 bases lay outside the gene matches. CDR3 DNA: TGTGCCAGCAGCCCTCTAGCGGGGCCCTATCACGAGCAGTACTTC. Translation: CASSPLAGPYHEQYF.

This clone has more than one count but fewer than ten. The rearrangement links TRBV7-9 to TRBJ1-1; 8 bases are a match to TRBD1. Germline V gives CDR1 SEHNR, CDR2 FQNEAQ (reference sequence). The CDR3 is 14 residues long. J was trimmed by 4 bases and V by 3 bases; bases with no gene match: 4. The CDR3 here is CASSFTGGSTEAFF. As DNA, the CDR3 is TGTGCCAGCAGCTTCACAGGGGGAAGCACTGAAGCTTTCTTT.